This TCR beta chain was captured by sequencing in a study of blood T cell repertoires in COVID-19. Cohorts were determined from participant-reported clinical history. In the source study's methods: Reference gene primer amplification in the assay estimated nucleated cell counts. Produced via immunoSEQ multiplex PCR; TCRdb's table is partial and in-frame only. V and J calls and clone size follow that table, whereas D and trimming were derived from the DNA. The sample has a few hundred thousand clones, roughly 87% seen once. The V gene's germline CDR1 is KGHSH and CDR2 LQKENI. This CDR3 is 15 amino acids long. With V trimmed by 5 bases and J by 2 bases, 6 bases remained unmatched.

The specimen was PBMCs or T cells enriched from blood (not recorded which). The chain joins TRBV18 to TRBJ1-5; TRBD1 aligns across 7 bases. This sequence originates from a woman aged 30 to 39 who had recovered from COVID-19. DNA of the CDR3: TGTGCCAGCTCAGGCGCCGGGACAGGCAATCAGCCCCAGCATTTT. Encoded protein: CASSGAGTGNQPQHF.